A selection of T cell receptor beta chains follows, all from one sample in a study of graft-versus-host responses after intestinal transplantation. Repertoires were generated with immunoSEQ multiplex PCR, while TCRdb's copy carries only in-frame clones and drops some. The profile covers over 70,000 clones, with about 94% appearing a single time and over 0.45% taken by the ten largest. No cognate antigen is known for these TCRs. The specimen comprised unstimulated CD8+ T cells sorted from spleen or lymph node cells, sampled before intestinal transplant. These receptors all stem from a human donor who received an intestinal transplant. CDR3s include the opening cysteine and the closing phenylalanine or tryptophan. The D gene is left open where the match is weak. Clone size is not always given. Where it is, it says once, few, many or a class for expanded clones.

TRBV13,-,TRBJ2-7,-,CASSGPGSPYEQYF,TGTGCCAGCAGCGGACCGGGTTCGCCCTACGAGCAGTACTTC
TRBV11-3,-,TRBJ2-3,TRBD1,CASSKYRGGTDTQYF,TGTGCCAGCAGCAAATACAGGGGTGGGACAGATACGCAGTATTTT
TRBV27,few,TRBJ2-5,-,CASSLSQNRETQYF,TGTGCCAGCAGTTTAAGCCAAAATCGGGAGACCCAGTACTTC
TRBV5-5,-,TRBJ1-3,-,CASSPLNSGNTIYF,TGTGCCAGCAGCCCCCTGAACTCTGGAAACACCATATATTTT
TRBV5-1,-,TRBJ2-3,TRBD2,CASSPGLAGEETDTQYF,TGCGCCAGCAGCCCCGGACTAGCGGGAGAGGAGACAGATACGCAGTATTTT
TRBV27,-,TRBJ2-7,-,CASKVVADSYEQYF,TGTGCCAGCAAGGTGGTGGCAGACTCCTACGAGCAGTACTTC
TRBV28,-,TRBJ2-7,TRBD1,CASSLHPWDRGHEQYF,TGTGCCAGCAGTTTACATCCATGGGACAGGGGGCACGAGCAGTACTTC
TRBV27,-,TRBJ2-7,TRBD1,CASREAGGSYEQYF,TGTGCCAGCAGGGAGGCAGGGGGATCCTACGAGCAGTACTTC
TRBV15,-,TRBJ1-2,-,CATSPGPFSPLRLYGYTF,TGTGCCACCAGCCCCGGGCCCTTTAGCCCTTTAAGACTATATGGCTACACCTTC
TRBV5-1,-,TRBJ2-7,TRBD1,CASSSVGQSNEQYF,TGCGCCAGCAGCTCGGTGGGACAGTCCAACGAGCAGTACTTC
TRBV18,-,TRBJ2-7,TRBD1,CASSPTGDEPPYEQYF,TGTGCCAGCTCACCAACAGGGGACGAACCCCCCTACGAGCAGTACTTC
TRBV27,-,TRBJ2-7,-,CASSDSPSYEQYF,TGTGCCAGCAGCGACAGCCCTTCCTACGAGCAGTACTTC
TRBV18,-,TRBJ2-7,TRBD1,CASSPGTGGPPYEQYF,TGTGCCAGCTCACCCGGGACAGGGGGTCCCCCCTACGAGCAGTACTTC
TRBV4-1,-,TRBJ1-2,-,CASSPGRGNYGYTF,TGCGCCAGCAGCCCAGGGAGGGGGAACTATGGCTACACCTTC
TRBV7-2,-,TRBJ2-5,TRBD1,CASSSTGTGQETQYF,TGTGCCAGCAGCTCCACCGGGACAGGGCAAGAGACCCAGTACTTC
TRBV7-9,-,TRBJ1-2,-,CASSLAPGTENGYTF,TGTGCCAGCAGCTTAGCCCCCGGGACGGAGAATGGCTACACCTTC
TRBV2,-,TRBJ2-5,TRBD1,CARSGTGYGETQYF,TGTGCCAGGTCCGGGACAGGTTATGGAGAGACCCAGTACTTC
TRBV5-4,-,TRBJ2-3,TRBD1,CASSLVGQGKDTQYF,TGTGCCAGCAGCTTGGTTGGACAGGGTAAAGATACGCAGTATTTT
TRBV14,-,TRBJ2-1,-,CASSQVLYNEQFF,TGTGCCAGCAGCCAAGTTTTGTACAATGAGCAGTTCTTC
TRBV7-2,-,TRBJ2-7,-,CASSWTGPRGEQYF,TGTGCCAGCAGCTGGACCGGGCCACGAGGGGAGCAGTACTTC
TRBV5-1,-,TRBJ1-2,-,CASRGASGYTF,TGCGCCAGCAGGGGCGCGAGTGGCTACACCTTC
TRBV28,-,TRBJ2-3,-,CASSPSPPTGTDTQYF,TGTGCCAGCAGTCCCTCGCCTCCGACAGGAACAGATACGCAGTATTTT
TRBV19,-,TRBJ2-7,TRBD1,CASSMFPGTDLLNEQYF,TGTGCCAGTAGTATGTTCCCCGGGACAGACCTCCTAAACGAGCAGTACTTC
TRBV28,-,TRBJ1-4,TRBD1,CASTTDGTGYSLNEKLFF,TGTGCCAGCACCACAGACGGGACAGGGTATTCCCTTAATGAAAAACTGTTTTTT
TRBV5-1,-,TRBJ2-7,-,CASRVTGYEQYF,TGCGCCAGCAGGGTAACCGGGTACGAGCAGTACTTC
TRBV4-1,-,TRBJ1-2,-,CASSQGERYGYTF,TGCGCCAGCAGCCAAGGCGAAAGATATGGCTACACCTTC
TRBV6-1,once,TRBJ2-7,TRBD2,CASSASGRLYEQYF,TGTGCCAGCAGTGCTAGCGGGAGACTCTACGAGCAGTACTTC
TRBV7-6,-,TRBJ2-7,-,CASSSPHEGGYEQYF,TGTGCCAGCAGTTCCCCTCATGAGGGGGGGTACGAGCAGTACTTC
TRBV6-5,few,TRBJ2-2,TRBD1,CASSPGTGVTGELFF,TGTGCCAGCAGTCCCGGGACAGGGGTCACCGGGGAGCTGTTTTTT
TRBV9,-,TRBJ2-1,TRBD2,CASSVHSGSSYNEQFF,TGTGCCAGCAGCGTTCATAGCGGGAGCTCCTACAATGAGCAGTTCTTC
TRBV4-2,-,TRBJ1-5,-,CASSPTDAMGQPQHF,TGTGCCAGCAGCCCGACGGACGCAATGGGTCAGCCCCAGCATTTT
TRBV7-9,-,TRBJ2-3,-,CASKLGGGTQYF,TGTGCCAGCAAACTAGGGGGTGGTACGCAGTATTTT
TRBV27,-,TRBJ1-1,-,CASSGLGSGTEAFF,TGTGCCAGCAGTGGCTTGGGGTCGGGGACTGAAGCTTTCTTT
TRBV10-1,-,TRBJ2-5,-,CASSEGIRGAPQETQYF,TGCGCCAGCAGTGAGGGAATTAGGGGCGCCCCTCAAGAGACCCAGTACTTC
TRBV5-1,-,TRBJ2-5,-,CASSLAPEQETQYF,TGCGCCAGCAGCTTGGCCCCAGAGCAAGAGACCCAGTACTTC
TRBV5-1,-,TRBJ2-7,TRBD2,CASSLGLAGGGPYEQYF,TGCGCCAGCAGCTTGGGACTAGCGGGAGGTGGCCCCTACGAGCAGTACTTC
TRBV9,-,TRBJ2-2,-,CASSLLPGELFF,TGTGCCAGCAGCCTCCTACCCGGGGAGCTGTTTTTT
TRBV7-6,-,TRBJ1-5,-,CASSPAIRGDQPQHF,TGTGCCAGCAGCCCGGCAATCAGGGGCGATCAGCCCCAGCATTTT
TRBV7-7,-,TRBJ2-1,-,CASSLGPDNEQFF,TGTGCCAGCAGCTTGGGTCCGGACAATGAGCAGTTCTTC
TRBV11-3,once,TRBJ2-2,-,CASSLGLGVGELFF,TGTGCCAGCAGCTTAGGTTTGGGGGTCGGGGAGCTGTTTTTT
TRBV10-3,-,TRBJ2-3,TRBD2,CAIRSLAGGPREFPDTQYF,TGTGCCATCAGGTCCCTAGCGGGAGGGCCGCGAGAGTTTCCAGATACGCAGTATTTT
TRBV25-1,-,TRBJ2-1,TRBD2,CASSELEAGPPSYNEQFF,TGTGCCAGCAGTGAATTAGAAGCGGGACCTCCTTCCTACAATGAGCAGTTCTTC
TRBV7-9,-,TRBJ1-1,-,CASSLGAGEGSTEAFF,TGTGCCAGCAGCTTAGGGGCAGGGGAGGGGAGCACTGAAGCTTTCTTT
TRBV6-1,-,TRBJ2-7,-,CASSEAGGDYEQYF,TGTGCCAGCAGTGAAGCGGGCGGAGACTACGAGCAGTACTTC
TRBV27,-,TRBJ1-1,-,CASSLYQGLATEAFF,TGTGCCAGCAGTTTATATCAGGGTTTGGCCACTGAAGCTTTCTTT
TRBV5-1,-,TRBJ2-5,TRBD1,CASSSYGTGQETQYF,TGCGCCAGCAGCTCGTACGGGACAGGCCAAGAGACCCAGTACTTC
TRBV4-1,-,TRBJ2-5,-,CASSQSPWAGETQYF,TGCGCCAGCAGCCAATCACCCTGGGCTGGAGAGACCCAGTACTTC
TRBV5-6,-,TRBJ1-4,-,CASSPLGDEKLFF,TGTGCCAGCAGCCCTCTCGGGGATGAAAAACTGTTTTTT
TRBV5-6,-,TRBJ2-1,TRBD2,CASSLVSSGLAAYNEQFF,TGTGCCAGCAGCTTGGTTTCGTCCGGACTAGCGGCATACAATGAGCAGTTCTTC
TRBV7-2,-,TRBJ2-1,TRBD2,CASSPLAVGDEQFF,TGTGCCAGCAGCCCGCTAGCGGTTGGGGATGAGCAGTTCTTC
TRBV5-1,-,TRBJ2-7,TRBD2,CASSSRTSGRLPSSYEQYF,TGCGCCAGCAGCTCCCGGACTAGCGGACGGTTACCGAGCTCCTACGAGCAGTACTTC
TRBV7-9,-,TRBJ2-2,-,CASSLTGELFF,TGTGCCAGCAGCTTAACCGGGGAGCTGTTTTTT
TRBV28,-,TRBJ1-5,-,CASSLSSVFRGNQPQHF,TGTGCCAGCAGTTTATCTTCGGTTTTCAGGGGCAATCAGCCCCAGCATTTT
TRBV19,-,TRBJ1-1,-,CASSMDGETEAFF,TGTGCCAGTAGTATGGACGGGGAAACTGAAGCTTTCTTT